This T cell receptor beta chain was identified in a study of blood T cell repertoires in COVID-19. In germline, CDR1 is SGHNT, CDR2 YYREEE (reference sequence). V was shortened by 4 bases and J by 5 bases, with 16 bases between the two germline ends. CDR3 length: 15 amino acids. The assay was immunoSEQ multiplex PCR, and TCRdb's table has in-frame clones only and misses some. The table records more than 100,000 clones, approximately 81% of them present only once. What was sequenced was peripheral blood. V usage is TRBV5-4 and J usage is TRBJ2-1, with a possible D match to TRBD2 (7 bases). The TCR originated in a man aged 55 to 70 with acute or convalescent COVID-19. The DNA for the CDR3 is TGTGCCAGCAGCGGGGGAGGGGGTTCGAACAATGAGCAGTTCTTC. As protein: CASSGGGGSNNEQFF.